This T cell receptor beta chain was identified during a study of cytomegalovirus exposure and HLA in healthy donors. On the study more broadly: The Caucasian-associated ancestry cluster contained roughly four fifths of the approximately 390 genotyped donors.

PCR primers comprised 60 Vbeta and 13 Jbeta primers. Assay used: immunoSEQ multiplex PCR; TCRdb lists only in-frame clones, some missing. The sample holds roughly 110,000 clones; more than 65% are singletons and the top ten take 0.87%. The CDR3 sequence is 14 residues long. Per germline, CDR1 SGHNT and CDR2 YENEEA. The J segment lost 4 bases and the V segment lost 7 bases, leaving 5 bases of the junction unmatched. This clone has a handful of counts. Antigen: not known. Whole-study results and caveats: The authors confirmed in vitro that three CMV-associated chains were specific for CMV antigens. Among TCR sequences, most were rare, though some public TCRs appeared in many donors.

Sequencing was carried out using PBMCs. This receptor was taken from a woman younger than 45 in good health and CMV-seronegative. The chain recombines TRBV11-3 with TRBJ2-1; 9 bases are a match to TRBD2. CDR3 DNA sequence: TGTGCCAGCAAATCTAGCGGGGATTACAATGAGCAGTTCTTC. It specifies CASKSSGDYNEQFF.